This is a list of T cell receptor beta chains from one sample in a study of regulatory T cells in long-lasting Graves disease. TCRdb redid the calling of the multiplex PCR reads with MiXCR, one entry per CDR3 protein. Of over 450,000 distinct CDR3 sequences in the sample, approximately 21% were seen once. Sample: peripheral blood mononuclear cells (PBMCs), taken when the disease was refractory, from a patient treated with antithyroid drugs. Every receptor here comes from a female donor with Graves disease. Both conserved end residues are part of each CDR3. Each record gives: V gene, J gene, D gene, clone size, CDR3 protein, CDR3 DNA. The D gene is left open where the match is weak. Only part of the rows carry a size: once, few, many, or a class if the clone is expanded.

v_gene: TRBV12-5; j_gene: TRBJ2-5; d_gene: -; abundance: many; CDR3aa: CASAPRGSQETQYF; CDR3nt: TGTGCTAGTGCCCCGAGGGGCAGTCAAGAGACCCAGTACTTC
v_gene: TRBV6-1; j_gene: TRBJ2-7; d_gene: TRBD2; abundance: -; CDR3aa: CANSPGLAVEEYF; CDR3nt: TGTGCCAACAGTCCGGGACTAGCGGTAGAAGAGTACTTC
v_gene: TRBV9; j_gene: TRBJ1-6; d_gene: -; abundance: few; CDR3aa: CASSAQGGGSPLHF; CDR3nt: TGTGCCAGCAGCGCCCAGGGAGGTGGTTCACCCCTCCACTTT
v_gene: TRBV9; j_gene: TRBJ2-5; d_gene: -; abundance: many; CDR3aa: CASSPSAGAVETQYF; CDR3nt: TGTGCCAGCAGCCCCTCGGCGGGGGCCGTGGAGACCCAGTACTTC
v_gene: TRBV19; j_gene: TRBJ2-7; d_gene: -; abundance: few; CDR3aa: CASSIDRKGPYEQYF; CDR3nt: TGTGCCAGTAGTATAGATCGGAAAGGGCCCTACGAGCAGTACTTC
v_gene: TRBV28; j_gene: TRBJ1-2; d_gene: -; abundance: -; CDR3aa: CASSLLVSQAYYGYTF; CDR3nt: TGTGCCAGCAGTTTATTAGTGAGTCAGGCCTACTATGGCTACACCTTC
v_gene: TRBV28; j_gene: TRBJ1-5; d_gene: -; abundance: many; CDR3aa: CASTVSNQPQHF; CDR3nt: TGTGCCAGCACCGTGAGCAATCAGCCCCAGCATTTT
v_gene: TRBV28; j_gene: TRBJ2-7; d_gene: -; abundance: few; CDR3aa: CATGTRTYEQYF; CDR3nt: TGTGCCACAGGGACGCGAACCTACGAGCAGTACTTC
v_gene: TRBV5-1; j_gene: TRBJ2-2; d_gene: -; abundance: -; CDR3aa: CASSLEGAGELFF; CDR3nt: TGCGCCAGCAGCTTGGAAGGGGCCGGGGAGCTGTTTTTT
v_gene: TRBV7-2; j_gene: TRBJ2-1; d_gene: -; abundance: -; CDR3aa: CASSFTRLAYNEQFF; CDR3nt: TGTGCCAGCAGCTTCACTAGGCTGGCCTACAATGAGCAGTTCTTC
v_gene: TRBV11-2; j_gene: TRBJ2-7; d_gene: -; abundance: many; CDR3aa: CASSLVPDSSYEQYF; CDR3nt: TGTGCCAGCAGCTTAGTCCCGGACAGCTCCTACGAGCAGTACTTC
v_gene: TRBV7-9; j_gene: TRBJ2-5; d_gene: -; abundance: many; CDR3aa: CASSLVGRQETQYF; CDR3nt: TGTGCCAGCAGCTTGGTGGGCAGACAAGAGACCCAGTACTTC
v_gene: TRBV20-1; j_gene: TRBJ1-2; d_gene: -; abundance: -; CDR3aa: CSASLWGGYTF; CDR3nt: TGCAGTGCTAGCTTGTGGGGCGGCTACACCTTC
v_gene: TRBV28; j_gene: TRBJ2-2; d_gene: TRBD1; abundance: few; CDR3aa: CASRRGQGATGELFF; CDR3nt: TGTGCCAGCAGGCGTGGACAGGGAGCCACCGGGGAGCTGTTTTTT
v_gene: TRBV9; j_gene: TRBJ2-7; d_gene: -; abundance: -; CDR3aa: CASSVEVRLGEQYF; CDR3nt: TGTGCCAGCAGCGTAGAAGTCCGGCTAGGCGAGCAGTACTTC
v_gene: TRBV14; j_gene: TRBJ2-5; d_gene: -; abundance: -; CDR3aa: CASSLDPRETQYF; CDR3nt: TGTGCCAGCAGCCTGGACCCACGGGAGACCCAGTACTTC
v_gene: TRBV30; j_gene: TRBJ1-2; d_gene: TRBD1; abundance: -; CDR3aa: CAWARTGINYGYTF; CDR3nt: TGTGCCTGGGCAAGGACAGGGATAAACTATGGCTACACCTTC
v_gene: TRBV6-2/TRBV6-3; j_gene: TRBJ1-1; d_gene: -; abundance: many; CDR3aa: CASSYSRTENTEAFF; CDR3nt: TGTGCCAGCAGTTACTCCCGGACGGAGAACACTGAAGCTTTCTTT
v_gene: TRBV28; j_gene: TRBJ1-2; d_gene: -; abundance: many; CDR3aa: CASSFLDGNYGYTF; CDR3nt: TGTGCCAGCAGTTTTCTTGACGGTAACTATGGCTACACCTTC
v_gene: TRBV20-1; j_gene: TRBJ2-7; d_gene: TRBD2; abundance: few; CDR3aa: CSARVTSGGDSYEQYF; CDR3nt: TGCAGTGCTAGAGTTACTAGCGGGGGAGACTCCTACGAGCAGTACTTC
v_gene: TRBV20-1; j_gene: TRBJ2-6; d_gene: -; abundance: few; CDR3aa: CSASSGANVLTF; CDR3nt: TGCAGTGCTAGTTCTGGGGCCAACGTCCTGACTTTC
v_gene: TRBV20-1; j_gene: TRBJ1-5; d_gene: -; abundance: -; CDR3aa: CSAKDGGDQPQHF; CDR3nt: TGCAGTGCCAAAGACGGTGGTGATCAGCCCCAGCATTTT
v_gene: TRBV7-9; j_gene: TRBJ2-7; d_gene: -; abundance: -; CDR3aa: CASSLAPFGYEQYF; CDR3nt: TGTGCCAGCAGCTTAGCCCCTTTCGGTTACGAGCAGTACTTC
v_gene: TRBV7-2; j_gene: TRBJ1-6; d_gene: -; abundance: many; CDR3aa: CASSLDSPLHF; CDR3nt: TGTGCCAGCAGCTTAGATTCACCCCTCCACTTT
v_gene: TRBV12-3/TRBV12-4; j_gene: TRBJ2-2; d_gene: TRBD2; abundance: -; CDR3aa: CASLTSGGASGELFF; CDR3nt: TGTGCCAGCCTTACTAGCGGGGGGGCCTCCGGGGAGCTGTTTTTT
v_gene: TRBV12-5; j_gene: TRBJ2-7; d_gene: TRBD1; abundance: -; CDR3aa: CASGLVNGQGTKYF; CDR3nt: TGTGCTAGTGGTTTGGTGAACGGACAGGGGACGAAGTACTTC
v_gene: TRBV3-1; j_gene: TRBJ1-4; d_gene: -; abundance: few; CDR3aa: CASSQFSTNEKLFF; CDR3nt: TGTGCCAGCAGCCAATTCTCAACTAATGAAAAACTGTTTTTT
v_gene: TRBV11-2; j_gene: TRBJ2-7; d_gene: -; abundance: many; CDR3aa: CASSSSTGDYEQYF; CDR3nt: TGTGCCAGCAGCTCATCAACGGGGGACTACGAGCAGTACTTC
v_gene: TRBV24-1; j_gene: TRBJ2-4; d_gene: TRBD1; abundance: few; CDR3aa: CATSDSRDRIFGSIQYF; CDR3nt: TGTGCCACCAGTGATAGCCGGGACAGGATTTTTGGCAGCATTCAGTACTTC
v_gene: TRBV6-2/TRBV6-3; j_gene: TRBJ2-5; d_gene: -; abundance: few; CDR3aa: CASSYVGYQETQYF; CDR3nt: TGTGCCAGCAGTTACGTCGGGTACCAAGAGACCCAGTACTTC
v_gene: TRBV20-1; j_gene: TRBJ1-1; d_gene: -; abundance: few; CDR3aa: CSARGRGDTEAFF; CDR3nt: TGCAGTGCTAGAGGCAGGGGAGACACTGAAGCTTTCTTT
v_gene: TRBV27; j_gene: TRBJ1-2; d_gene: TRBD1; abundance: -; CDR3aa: CASSGTGDGNYGYTF; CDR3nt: TGTGCCAGCAGTGGGACAGGGGATGGAAACTATGGCTACACCTTC
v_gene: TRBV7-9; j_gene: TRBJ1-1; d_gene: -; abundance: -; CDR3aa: CASSPPRGKSTEAFF; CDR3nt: TGTGCCAGCAGCCCGCCAAGGGGAAAGAGCACTGAAGCTTTCTTT
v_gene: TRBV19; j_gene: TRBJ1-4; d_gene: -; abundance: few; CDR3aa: CASSKGGTGSEKLFF; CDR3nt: TGTGCCAGTAGTAAGGGTGGAACAGGTTCGGAAAAACTGTTTTTT
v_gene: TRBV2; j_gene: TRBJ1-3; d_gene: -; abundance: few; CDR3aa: CASRYGVGGFSGNTIYF; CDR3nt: TGTGCCAGCAGATACGGGGTTGGGGGTTTCTCTGGAAACACCATATATTTT
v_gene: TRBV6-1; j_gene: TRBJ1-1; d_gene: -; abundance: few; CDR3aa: CASRPLGGRGVNTEAFF; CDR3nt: TGTGCCAGCAGACCCTTGGGGGGTCGGGGGGTAAACACTGAAGCTTTCTTT
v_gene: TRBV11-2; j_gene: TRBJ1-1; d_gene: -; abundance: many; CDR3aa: CASSLNYGAVSTEAFF; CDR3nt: TGTGCCAGCAGCCTCAATTACGGGGCGGTCAGCACTGAAGCTTTCTTT
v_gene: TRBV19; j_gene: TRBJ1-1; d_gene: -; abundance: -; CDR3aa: CASREQGLNTEAFF; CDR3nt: TGTGCCAGTAGAGAACAGGGTTTGAACACTGAAGCTTTCTTT
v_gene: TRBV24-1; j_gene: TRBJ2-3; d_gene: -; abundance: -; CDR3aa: CATSDDPTGIGTDTQYF; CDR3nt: TGTGCCACCAGTGACGACCCCACAGGGATCGGCACAGATACGCAGTATTTT
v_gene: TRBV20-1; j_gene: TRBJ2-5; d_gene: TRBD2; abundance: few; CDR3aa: CSATRGGPGETQYF; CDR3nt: TGCAGTGCTACTCGCGGGGGGCCCGGGGAGACCCAGTACTTC
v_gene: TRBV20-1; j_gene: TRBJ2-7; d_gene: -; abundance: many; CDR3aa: CSATDRLRGSYEQYF; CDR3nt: TGCAGTGCCACCGATCGCCTGCGAGGATCCTACGAGCAGTACTTC
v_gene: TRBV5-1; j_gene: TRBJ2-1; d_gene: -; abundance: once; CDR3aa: CASSLPDREGYNEQFF; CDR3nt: TGCGCCAGCAGCCTGCCGGACAGGGAGGGATACAATGAGCAGTTCTTC